This TCR beta chain stems from a study of T cell repertoires in cytomegalovirus infection. Study details: Through public TCR beta signatures, both CMV infection and matching HLA type were indicated.

TCRdb recomputed calls from the reads with MiXCR, one row per CDR3 protein. The profile covers around 900,000 distinct CDR3 sequences, with more than 25% appearing a single time and over 13% taken by the ten largest. This CDR3 spans 11 amino acids. V lost 0 bases and J 12 bases, leaving 6 bases between the germline ends. CDR1 and CDR2 from the germline V gene are MNHEY and SVGAGI. This clonotype has more than one count but fewer than ten. As yet, its antigen is unknown. The source is a human donor in good health (CMV status not recorded). Some clones in this sample may be carry-over from other donors' samples. The chain links TRBV6-5 to TRBJ2-1; either TRBD1 or TRBD2 may fit D (5 bases each). Sequencing was performed on cultured CD8+ T cells from PBMCs, taken from culture after CMV antigen stimulation. The CDR3 here is CASSYSGGQFF. In nucleotides, the CDR3 is TGTGCCAGCAGTTACTCTGGGGGGCAGTTCTTC.